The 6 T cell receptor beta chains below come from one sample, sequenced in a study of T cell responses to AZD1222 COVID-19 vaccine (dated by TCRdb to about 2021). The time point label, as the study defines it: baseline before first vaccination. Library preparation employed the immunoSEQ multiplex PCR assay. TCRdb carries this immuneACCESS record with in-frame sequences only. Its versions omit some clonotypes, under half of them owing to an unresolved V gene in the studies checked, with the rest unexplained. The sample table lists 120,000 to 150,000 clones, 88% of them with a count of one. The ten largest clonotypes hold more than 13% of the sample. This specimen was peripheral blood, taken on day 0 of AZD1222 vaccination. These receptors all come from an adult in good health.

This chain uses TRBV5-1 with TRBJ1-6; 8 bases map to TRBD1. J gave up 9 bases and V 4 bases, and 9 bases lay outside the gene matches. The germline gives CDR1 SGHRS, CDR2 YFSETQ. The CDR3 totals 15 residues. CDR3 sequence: CASSPETGVVSPLHF. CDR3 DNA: TGCGCCAGCAGCCCCGAGACAGGGGTTGTTTCACCCCTCCACTTT.

CDR3 DNA: TGCAGCGTTGAAGGGGGCCCACAATCATACGAGCAGTACTTC. It yields the protein CSVEGGPQSYEQYF. V is TRBV29-1 and J is TRBJ2-7, with D maybe TRBD1 (5 bases). Germline CDR1 and CDR2: SQVTM and ANQGSEA. The CDR3 runs 14 residues. V was shortened by 1 base and J by 4 bases, with 14 bases between the two germline ends.

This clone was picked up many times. CDR3: CSVSVRDTEAFF. Written as DNA, the CDR3 is TGCAGCGTGTCGGTCAGGGATACTGAAGCTTTCTTT. The chain couples TRBV29-1 to TRBJ1-1; tentative D call: TRBD1 (5 bases). This CDR3 spans 12 amino acids. The V gene lost 6 bases and the J gene lost 5 bases, with 13 bases spanning the gap. Germline loops: CDR1 SQVTM, CDR2 ANQGSEA.

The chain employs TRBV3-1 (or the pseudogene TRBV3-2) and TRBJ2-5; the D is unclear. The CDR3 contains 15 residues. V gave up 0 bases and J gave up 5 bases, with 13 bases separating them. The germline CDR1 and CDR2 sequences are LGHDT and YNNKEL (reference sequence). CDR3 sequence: CASSQEVVPMETQYF. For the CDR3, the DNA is TGTGCCAGCAGCCAAGAGGTGGTTCCGATGGAGACCCAGTACTTC.

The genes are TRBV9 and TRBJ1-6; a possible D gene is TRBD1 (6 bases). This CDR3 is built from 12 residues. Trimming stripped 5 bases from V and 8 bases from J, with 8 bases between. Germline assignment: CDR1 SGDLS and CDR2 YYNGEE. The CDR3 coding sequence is TGTGCCAGCAGACGACAGGATTCACCCCTCCACTTT. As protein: CASRRQDSPLHF.

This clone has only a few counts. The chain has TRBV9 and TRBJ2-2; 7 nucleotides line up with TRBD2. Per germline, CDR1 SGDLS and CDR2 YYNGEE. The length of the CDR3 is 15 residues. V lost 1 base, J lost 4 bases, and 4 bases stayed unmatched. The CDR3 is CASSVMASGTGELFF. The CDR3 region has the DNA TGTGCCAGCAGCGTAATGGCTAGCGGCACCGGGGAGCTGTTTTTT.